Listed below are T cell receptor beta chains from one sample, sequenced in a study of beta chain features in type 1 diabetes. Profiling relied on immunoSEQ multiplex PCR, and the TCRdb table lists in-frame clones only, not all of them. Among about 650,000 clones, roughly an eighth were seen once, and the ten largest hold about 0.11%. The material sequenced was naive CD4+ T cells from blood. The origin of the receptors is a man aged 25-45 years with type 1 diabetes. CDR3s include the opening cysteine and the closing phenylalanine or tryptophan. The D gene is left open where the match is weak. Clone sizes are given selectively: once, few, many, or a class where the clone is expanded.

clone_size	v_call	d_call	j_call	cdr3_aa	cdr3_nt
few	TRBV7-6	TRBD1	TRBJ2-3	CASSPFPGQLNTDTQYF	TGTGCCAGCAGCCCCTTCCCGGGACAGCTGAACACAGATACGCAGTATTTT
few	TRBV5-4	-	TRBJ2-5	CASSLYETQYF	TGTGCCAGCAGCTTGTACGAGACCCAGTACTTC
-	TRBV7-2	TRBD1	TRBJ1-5	CASSPDREQPQHF	TGTGCCAGCAGCCCAGACAGGGAACAGCCCCAGCATTTT
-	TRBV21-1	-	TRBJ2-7	CASSNLFQGAWSYEQYF	TGTGCCAGCAGCAACCTCTTTCAGGGGGCCTGGTCCTACGAGCAGTACTTC
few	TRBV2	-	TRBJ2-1	CASKEILENEQFF	TGTGCCAGCAAAGAGATCCTGGAGAATGAGCAGTTCTTC
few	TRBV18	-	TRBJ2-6	CASSHGTPDSGANVLTF	TGTGCCAGCTCACATGGGACACCAGACTCTGGGGCCAACGTCCTGACTTTC
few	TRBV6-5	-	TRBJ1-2	CASRGHYGYTF	TGTGCCAGCCGGGGACACTATGGCTACACCTTC
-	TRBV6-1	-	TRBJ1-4	CASGQPATNEKLFF	TGTGCCAGTGGACAGCCTGCAACTAATGAAAAACTGTTTTTT
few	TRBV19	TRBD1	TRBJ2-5	CASSLDREQETQYF	TGTGCCAGTAGCCTGGACAGGGAGCAAGAGACCCAGTACTTC
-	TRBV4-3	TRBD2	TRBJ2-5	CASSQVSAGGRETQYF	TGCGCCAGCAGCCAAGTTTCAGCGGGGGGGCGGGAGACCCAGTACTTC
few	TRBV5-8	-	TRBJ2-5	CASSFRGTQYF	TGTGCCAGCAGCTTTAGAGGAACCCAGTACTTC
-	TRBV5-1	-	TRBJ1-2	CASNDGPNYGYTF	TGCGCCAGCAATGACGGTCCTAACTATGGCTACACCTTC
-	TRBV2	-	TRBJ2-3	CASSEQGIDTQYF	TGTGCCAGCAGTGAACAGGGCATAGATACGCAGTATTTT
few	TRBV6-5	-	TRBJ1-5	CASNRSGNNKPQHF	TGTGCCAGCAACCGGTCTGGCAACAACAAGCCCCAGCATTTT
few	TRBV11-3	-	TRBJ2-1	CASSFGVYNEQFF	TGTGCCAGCAGCTTTGGAGTTTACAATGAGCAGTTCTTC
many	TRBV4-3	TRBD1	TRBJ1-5	CASSQETGNNQPQHF	TGCGCCAGCAGCCAAGAGACAGGGAACAATCAGCCCCAGCATTTT
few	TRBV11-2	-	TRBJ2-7	CASSPRPSRGGEQYF	TGTGCCAGCAGCCCCCGACCCTCGAGGGGGGGCGAGCAGTACTTC
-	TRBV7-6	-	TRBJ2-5	CASSFSRGQETQYF	TGTGCCAGCAGCTTCAGTCGTGGTCAAGAGACCCAGTACTTC
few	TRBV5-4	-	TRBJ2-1	CASSLYPRGNSYNEQFF	TGTGCCAGCAGCTTATATCCCAGGGGAAACTCCTACAATGAGCAGTTCTTC
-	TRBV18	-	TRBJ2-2	CASSPPGLTAGELFF	TGTGCCAGCTCACCACCGGGGTTGACCGCCGGGGAGCTGTTTTTT
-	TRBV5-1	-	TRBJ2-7	CASSLGWTQSSYEQYF	TGCGCCAGCAGCTTGGGATGGACTCAGAGCTCCTACGAGCAGTACTTC
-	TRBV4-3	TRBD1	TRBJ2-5	CASSQDVGRGQVETQYF	TGCGCCAGCAGCCAAGATGTAGGCAGGGGGCAGGTAGAGACCCAGTACTTC
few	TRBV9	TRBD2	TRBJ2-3	CASSGTSGSTDTQYF	TGTGCCAGCAGCGGGACTAGCGGAAGCACAGATACGCAGTATTTT
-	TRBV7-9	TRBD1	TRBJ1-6	CASTGTDDSPLHF	TGTGCCAGTACCGGGACAGACGATTCACCCCTCCACTTT